Below are 31 T cell receptor beta chains sequenced from a single sample in a study of vaccination effects on CD4 cells after COVID-19. The authors isolated CD4+ T cells after ten to eleven days of culture. No antigen has been identified for these receptors. Data came from immunoSEQ multiplex PCR; TCRdb stores just in-frame clones and leaves some out. This table has roughly 48,000 clones, roughly three fifths appearing once. The specimen comprised CD4+ T cells from PBMCs cultured without peptide, sampled before COVID-19 vaccination. The origin of the receptors is a human donor who received a COVID-19 vaccine.

The CDR3 coding sequence is TGTGCCAGCAGGACTAGCGGGTACGGAGGGTACGAGCAGTACTTC. This sequence encodes CASRTSGYGGYEQYF. The rearrangement uses TRBV6-5 and TRBJ2-7, with 10 bases fitting TRBD2. The CDR3 is made up of 15 amino acids. V gave up 6 bases and J gave up 4 bases; unmatched junction bases: 9. The germline CDR1 and CDR2 sequences are MNHEY and SVGAGI.

The rearrangement uses TRBV7-3 and TRBJ2-3; either TRBD1 or TRBD2 may supply D (5 bases each). The germline V and J ends were trimmed by 5 bases and 2 bases, with 8 bases remaining between them. CDR1 is SGHTA, CDR2 FQGTGA, per germline. CDR3 size: 13 residues. In nucleotides, the CDR3 is TGTGCCAGCAGCCGGGGCCCCACAGATACGCAGTATTTT. Translation: CASSRGPTDTQYF. The variable domain in full, completed from reference TRBV7-3 and TRBJ2-3, reads GAGVSQTPSNKVTEKGKYVELRCDPISGHTALYWYRQSLGQGPEFLIYFQGTGAADDSGLPNDRFFAVRPEGSVSTLKIQRTERGDSAVYLCASSRGPTDTQYFGPGTRLTVL.

This clone has just a few counts. The chain carries TRBV3-1 (or the pseudogene TRBV3-2) and TRBJ1-1; D uncertain. CDR1 is LGHDT, CDR2 YNNKEL, per germline (reference sequence). The V end was cut by 4 bases, the J end by 8 bases, with 14 bases between. This CDR3 has 13 amino acids. The CDR3, as DNA: TGTGCCAGCAGCCTAGCGGGGTCAGGAGAAGCTTTCTTT. It specifies CASSLAGSGEAFF.

This chain uses TRBV7-9 with TRBJ2-7, with 11 bases aligning to TRBD2. Germline V CDR1 and CDR2: SEHNR, FQNEAQ (reference sequence). The V gene end was trimmed by 5 bases and the J gene end by 3 bases; junction bases not matched to a gene: 9. This CDR3 has 16 amino acids. CDR3 residues: CASSILGLAADYEQYF. CDR3 sequence (DNA): TGTGCCAGCAGCATACTGGGACTAGCGGCGGACTACGAGCAGTACTTC.

The chain employs TRBV4-2 and TRBJ1-2; 7 bases map to TRBD1. From germline, CDR1 is LGHNA and CDR2 YNFKEQ. This CDR3 is 17 amino acids long. V was pared by 4 bases and J by 0 bases, with 11 bases of the junction left unmatched. In DNA form, the CDR3 reads TGTGCCAGCAGCCCCCTCGGGACAGCAAATTCTAACTATGGCTACACCTTC. It encodes CASSPLGTANSNYGYTF.

The V gene is TRBV7-9, the J gene TRBJ2-5; TRBD2 might be the D (5 bases). Germline lookup yields CDR1 SEHNR and CDR2 FQNEAQ (reference sequence). The CDR3 extends over 14 amino acids. V was trimmed by 3 bases and J by 1 base, leaving 9 bases between them. CDR3 sequence (DNA): TGTGCCAGCAGCTTGAGGGTTCTCCAAGAGACCCAGTACTTC. Protein sequence: CASSLRVLQETQYF.

The chain carries TRBV4-3 and TRBJ1-1; no definite D call. CDR3 size: 14 residues. Germline CDR1 and CDR2: LGHNA and YSLEER. The V end was cut by 0 bases, the J end by 3 bases, with 8 bases between. As DNA, the CDR3 is TGCGCCAGCAGCCAAGAAGCGGCGGACACTGAAGCTTTCTTT. It codes for CASSQEAADTEAFF.

The V gene is TRBV12-5, the J gene TRBJ2-7; D tentatively fits TRBD1 or TRBD2 (5 bases each). CDR3 length equals 19 residues. Germline V CDR1 and CDR2: LGHNT, FRNRAP. V was shortened by 0 bases and J by 0 bases, with 21 bases between the two germline ends. The CDR3 sequence is CASGLVVKTGTPGSYEQYF. For the CDR3, the DNA is TGTGCTAGTGGTTTGGTAGTGAAGACCGGGACCCCTGGCTCCTACGAGCAGTACTTC.

J is TRBJ2-7 and V is TRBV15, with D possibly being TRBD2 (5 bases). Deletions cut 1 base from V and 0 bases from J, with 7 bases between. CDR3 size: 14 residues. Germline V lookup: CDR1 LNHNV, CDR2 YYDKDF (reference sequence). CDR3 coding DNA: TGTGCCACCAGCAGAGTTGGGAGCTCCTACGAGCAGTACTTC. Translation gives CATSRVGSSYEQYF.

CDR3 region: CASSHRGRAFF. Written as DNA, the CDR3 is TGTGCCAGCAGCCACAGGGGGCGAGCTTTCTTT. This rearrangement joins TRBV6-5 to TRBJ1-1; the match to TRBD1 covers 9 bases. The length of the CDR3 is 11 residues. Per the germline V gene, CDR1 is MNHEY and CDR2 is SVGAGI. The V and J ends lost 6 bases and 10 bases, in that order; junction bases with no gene match: 3.

The V gene is TRBV30, the J gene TRBJ1-5; possibly TRBD1 for D (5 bases). CDR3 length equals 14 residues. Germline CDR1 and CDR2: GTSNPN and SVGIG (reference sequence). V shed 0 bases and J shed 3 bases, with 9 bases lying between them. CDR3 sequence reads: CAWSVQATNQPQHF. Written as DNA, the CDR3 is TGTGCCTGGAGTGTACAGGCCACCAATCAGCCCCAGCATTTT.

The rearrangement joins TRBV7-8 to TRBJ2-1, with 8 positions matching TRBD2. Germline V CDR1 and CDR2: SGHVS, FQNEAQ. The J segment lost 2 bases and the V segment lost 4 bases, leaving 7 bases of the junction unmatched. The CDR3 extends over 16 amino acids. CDR3 nucleotides: TGTGCCAGCAGCTCGCGACTAGCGTCCGCCTACAATGAGCAGTTCTTC. Translation: CASSSRLASAYNEQFF.

The CDR3 is CASRIGPNTEAFF. The DNA of the CDR3 is TGTGCCAGCAGAATCGGACCTAACACTGAAGCTTTCTTT. The chain couples TRBV6-6 to TRBJ1-1, with D hard to call. From germline, CDR1 is MNHNY and CDR2 SVGAGI (reference sequence). The germline V and J ends were trimmed by 6 bases and 2 bases, with 10 bases remaining between them. This CDR3 comprises 13 residues.

This clone came up once. V gene TRBV15 combines with J gene TRBJ2-1; D is unclear. There are 14 residues in the CDR3. Germline V gene data show CDR1 as LNHNV and CDR2 as YYDKDF (reference sequence). V lost 0 bases, J lost 8 bases, and 11 bases lay in between. The CDR3 protein is CATSRDRAAHEQFF. The CDR3 coding sequence is TGTGCCACCAGCAGAGATAGGGCAGCGCATGAGCAGTTCTTC.

V and J are TRBV5-1 and TRBJ1-4; no firm D call. Germline loops: CDR1 SGHRS, CDR2 YFSETQ. V lost 6 bases, J lost 2 bases, and 11 bases lay in between. This CDR3 contains 14 residues. The CDR3, as DNA: TGCGCCAGCACCAAGGACCCGACTAATGAAAAACTGTTTTTT. Encoded protein: CASTKDPTNEKLFF.

V usage is TRBV10-1 and J usage is TRBJ2-2; unclear D gene. Between the trimmed V and J ends, which lost 6 bases and 0 bases, there was a span of 5 bases. This CDR3 comprises 13 residues. CDR1 and CDR2 from the germline V gene are WNHNN and SYGVQD (reference sequence). CDR3: CASRQPNTGELFF. Here the CDR3 DNA reads TGCGCCAGCAGACAGCCGAACACCGGGGAGCTGTTTTTT.

V gene TRBV5-8 combines with J gene TRBJ2-4; D remains ambiguous. The V gene's germline CDR1 is SGHTS and CDR2 YDEGEE. The CDR3 consists of 11 residues. V shed 2 bases and J shed 7 bases, with 4 bases lying between them. CDR3 sequence reads: CASSFKNIQYF. The CDR3 DNA follows: TGTGCCAGCAGCTTTAAGAACATTCAGTACTTC.

V usage is TRBV7-2 and J usage is TRBJ1-5; weak D call: TRBD1 (5 bases). The CDR3 is 14 amino acids. Germline assignment: CDR1 SGHTA and CDR2 FQGNSA. Between the trimmed V and J ends, which lost 5 bases and 6 bases, there was a span of 14 bases. The CDR3 DNA reads TGTGCCAGCAGCGCACGAGGGGCATTTCAGCCCCAGCATTTT. Protein product: CASSARGAFQPQHF.

V and J are TRBV5-5 and TRBJ1-3; no definite D call. This CDR3 has 15 residues. Deletions cut 4 bases from V and 4 bases from J, with 15 bases between. Per germline, CDR1 SGHKS and CDR2 YYEKEE (reference sequence). DNA for the CDR3: TGTGCCAGCAGCCTTACGTTTAGAGTCGGAAACACCATATATTTT. It translates to CASSLTFRVGNTIYF. The full variable domain, its missing parts supplied by reference TRBV5-5 and TRBJ1-3, is DAGVTQSPTHLIKTRGQQVTLRCSPISGHKSVSWYQQVLGQGPQFIFQYYEKEERGRGNFPDRFSARQFPNYSSELNVNALLLGDSALYLCASSLTFRVGNTIYFGEGSWLTVV.

V is TRBV29-1 and J is TRBJ2-7; 12 bases map to TRBD1. V dropped 7 bases and J dropped 4; count of bases not matched to a gene: 14. CDR1 is SQVTM and CDR2 is ANQGSEA in the germline V gene. The CDR3 extends over 16 amino acids. The chain's CDR3 is CSAITVGTGGWYEQYF. The CDR3 bases are TGCAGCGCTATAACAGTCGGGACAGGGGGCTGGTACGAGCAGTACTTC.

The V and J genes are TRBV6-5 and TRBJ2-7; 8 nucleotides agree with TRBD1. Germline CDR1 reads MNHEY; CDR2 reads SVGAGI. The CDR3 runs to 15 residues. V trimming: 0 bases; J trimming: 3 bases; junction bases outside the gene matches: 4. The chain's CDR3 is CASSYSTGEDYEQYF. The CDR3 DNA follows: TGTGCCAGCAGTTACTCGACAGGGGAGGACTACGAGCAGTACTTC.

The V and J genes are TRBV29-1 and TRBJ1-1; no definite D call. Germline CDR1 is SQVTM and CDR2 is ANQGSEA. Between the trimmed V and J ends, which lost 3 bases and 5 bases, there was a span of 1 base. The CDR3 consists of 9 residues. Here the CDR3 DNA reads TGCAGCGTTGATACTGAAGCTTTCTTT. It is translated as CSVDTEAFF. Based on the CDR3 plus reference TRBV29-1 and TRBJ1-1, the full variable domain is SAVISQKPSRDICQRGTSLTIQCQVDSQVTMMFWYRQQPGQSLTLIATANQGSEATYESGFVIDKFPISRPNLTFSTLTVSNMSPEDSSIYLCSVDTEAFFGQGTRLTVV.

V usage is TRBV25-1 and J usage is TRBJ1-6; D is unresolved. CDR3 size: 12 residues. Germline V gene lookup returns CDR1 MGHDK and CDR2 SYGVNS. Trimming pared 6 bases from V and 10 bases from J, leaving 10 bases between. The CDR3 region is CASSWRESPLHF. Here the CDR3 DNA reads TGTGCCAGCAGCTGGCGGGAGTCACCCCTCCACTTT.

This clone was seen only a few times. V gene TRBV3-1 (or the pseudogene TRBV3-2) combines with J gene TRBJ2-2; D is undetermined. The ends were cut back, 1 base at V and 0 bases at J, with 0 bases in the middle. The germline gives CDR1 LGHDT, CDR2 YNNKEL (reference sequence). CDR3 length equals 13 residues. The CDR3 region has the DNA TGTGCCAGCAGCCAAGCGAACACCGGGGAGCTGTTTTTT. Amino acid sequence: CASSQANTGELFF.

The chain joins TRBV3-1 (or the pseudogene TRBV3-2) to TRBJ2-6, with a possible D match to TRBD1 (5 bases). From germline, CDR1 is LGHDT and CDR2 YNNKEL (reference sequence). With 1 base removed from V and 0 bases from J, the gap between germline ends came to 16 bases. This CDR3 has 19 residues. For the CDR3, the DNA is TGTGCCAGCAGCCAAGGTTGGCGACAGCTTCTCTCTGGGGCCAACGTCCTGACTTTC. Its protein product is CASSQGWRQLLSGANVLTF.

The CDR3 nucleotides read TGTGCCAGCGGGGGACAGGGACCCACTGAAGCTTTCTTT. Its protein product is CASGGQGPTEAFF. The chain links TRBV6-5 to TRBJ1-1; 9 bases align to TRBD1. Per the germline V gene, CDR1 is MNHEY and CDR2 is SVGAGI. V gave up 8 bases and J gave up 4 bases; unmatched junction bases: 5. This CDR3 region has 13 residues.

CDR3 loop: CASSLWQNQETQYF. In DNA form, the CDR3 reads TGTGCCAGCAGTTTATGGCAGAACCAAGAGACCCAGTACTTC. The rearrangement uses TRBV27 and TRBJ2-5; D gene uncertain. Trimming took 1 base from V and 0 from J, leaving 6 bases between them. In germline, CDR1 is MNHEY, CDR2 SMNVEV (reference sequence). The CDR3 is 14 amino acids.

The CDR3 region is CAISDSAGGGTGELFF. The CDR3 nucleotides are TGTGCCATCAGTGATTCAGCGGGAGGTGGTACCGGGGAGCTGTTTTTT. This rearrangement joins TRBV10-3 to TRBJ2-2; 9 bases agree with TRBD2. The germline CDR1 and CDR2 sequences are ENHRY and SYGVKD. V lost 3 bases and J lost 5; bases outside the gene matches: 7. CDR3 length: 16 amino acids.

This clone was recorded a few times. The chain recombines TRBV7-2 with TRBJ1-1, with D possibly matching TRBD1 (5 bases). The CDR3 covers 13 residues. The V gene's germline CDR1 is SGHTA and CDR2 FQGNSA. Trimming pared 5 bases from V and 6 bases from J, leaving 13 bases between. CDR3 sequence: CASSPRQRAEAFF. CDR3 nucleotides: TGTGCCAGCAGCCCGCGACAGAGAGCTGAAGCTTTCTTT.

The genes are TRBV15 and TRBJ1-2; tentatively, D is TRBD1 (5 bases). V was trimmed by 5 bases and J by 0 bases, leaving 13 bases between them. Germline V lookup: CDR1 LNHNV, CDR2 YYDKDF (reference sequence). The CDR3 contains 15 residues. CDR3 sequence reads: CATSLGGVANYGYTF. The CDR3 bases are TGTGCCACCAGCTTAGGAGGGGTAGCTAACTATGGCTACACCTTC.

This clone was found once. The chain joins TRBV6-2 or TRBV6-3 to TRBJ1-5; 8 bases match TRBD1. The CDR3 runs to 17 residues. CDR1 is MNHEY, CDR2 SVGEGT, per germline. After removal of 4 bases from V and 6 bases from J, the junction contained 14 bases not matched to a gene. CDR3 nucleotides: TGTGCCAGCAGTTCTCCAGTGACAGGGGTGGAGGGTCAGCCCCAGCATTTT. Residues: CASSSPVTGVEGQPQHF.